Listed below are T cell receptor beta chains from one sample, sequenced in a study of blood T cell repertoires in COVID-19. Method: immunoSEQ multiplex PCR; TCRdb's copy keeps in-frame clones and lacks some. The data hold 380,000 or so clones, with more than 75% observed a single time. The sequencing input was PBMCs or T cells enriched from blood (not recorded which). These receptors were taken from a man younger than 40 who had recovered from COVID-19. The CDR3 runs from the conserved cysteine through the conserved F or W. The D gene is left open where the match is weak.

j_call d_call v_call cdr3_nt cdr3_aa
TRBJ1-1 . TRBV27 TGTGCCAGCAGCGACAGGCCGAACACTGAAGCTTTCTTT CASSDRPNTEAFF
TRBJ2-4 TRBD1 TRBV6-5 TGTGCCAGCCGGGACAGGGAAAACATTCAGTACTTC CASRDRENIQYF
TRBJ2-7 TRBD2 TRBV7-2 TGTGCCAGCAGGCCGGGACTAGCAGGTGACGAGCAGTACTTC CASRPGLAGDEQYF
TRBJ1-1 TRBD1 TRBV5-6 TGTGCCAGCAGCCCATTTTACAGGGGCGACACTGAAGCTTTCTTT CASSPFYRGDTEAFF
TRBJ1-2 . TRBV18 TGTGCCAGCTCACCAAGGCAGGGCGATGGCTACACCTTC CASSPRQGDGYTF
TRBJ2-3 TRBD2 TRBV18 TGTGCCAGCTCACCACCGATGGGGGGGGCAGATACGCAGTATTTT CASSPPMGGADTQYF
TRBJ1-1 TRBD1 TRBV10-3 TGTGCCATCAAAGGGACAGCGACTAACACTGAAGCTTTCTTT CAIKGTATNTEAFF
TRBJ1-5 . TRBV9 TGTGCCAGCAGCGCGGTTGGGGGGAATCAGCCCCAGCATTTT CASSAVGGNQPQHF
TRBJ1-5 TRBD1 TRBV30 TGTGCCTGGGCCGTCGCGGACAGGCGTTCCCAGCCCCAGCATTTT CAWAVADRRSQPQHF
TRBJ1-1 TRBD1 TRBV6-2/TRBV6-3 TGTGCCAGCAGTCGGACAGGGTTTGGCGCTGAAGCTTTCTTT CASSRTGFGAEAFF
TRBJ1-6 TRBD1 TRBV6-1 TGTGCCAGCAGTGAGGAAAGACAGGGCAACGGTAATTCACCCCTCCACTTT CASSEERQGNGNSPLHF
TRBJ2-7 . TRBV6-5 TGTGCCAGCAAGGACAAGTACGAGCAGTACTTC CASKDKYEQYF
TRBJ2-2 . TRBV28 TGTGCCAGCAGAACTCGGGGGGCGGGCACCGGGGAGCTGTTTTTT CASRTRGAGTGELFF